Listed below are T cell receptor beta chains from one sample, sequenced in a study of T cells after yellow fever vaccination. TCRdb itself ran the 5' RACE reads through MiXCR, one entry per CDR3 protein. The sample carries 620,000 or so distinct CDR3 sequences, 9% to 15% recorded once. The source was PBMCs, collected on the day of the yellow fever booster vaccination. Receptors originate from a young man who received the YFV17D yellow fever vaccine. Each CDR3 is given with its conserved first and last residue. The D gene is left open where the match is weak. Size tells how often a clone was seen (once, few, many) or the class of an expanded clone, and some rows leave it out.

>TRBV6-4|17|.|few|TRBJ2-1
TGTGCCAGCAGTCCAGCGGGCCGAATTGGGGGGGCATTTGAGCAGTTCTTC
CASSPAGRIGGAFEQFF
>TRBV6-1|14|TRBD1|many|TRBJ2-3
TGTGCCAGCAGGACAGGGGGTCGCACAGATACGCAGTATTTT
CASRTGGRTDTQYF
>TRBV20-1|13|TRBD1|few|TRBJ2-7
TGCAGTGCCGCCGGGACAGGGGCCTACGAGCAGTACTTC
CSAAGTGAYEQYF
>TRBV7-9|15|TRBD2|few|TRBJ2-1
TGTGCCAGCAGCTTGCGGGGGGCCAACTACAATGAGCAGTTCTTC
CASSLRGANYNEQFF
>TRBV10-3|12|.|few|TRBJ1-3
TGTGCCATCAGCTTTTCCCAGGACACCATATATTTT
CAISFSQDTIYF
>TRBV9|13|TRBD1|few|TRBJ2-7
TGTGCCAGCAGCCCCCGGGACAGGCGAGAGCAGTACTTC
CASSPRDRREQYF
>TRBV6-2/TRBV6-3|14|.|.|TRBJ2-2
TGTGCCAGCAGTTCGAAACCAAACACCGGGGAGCTGTTTTTT
CASSSKPNTGELFF
>TRBV5-4|12|.|few|TRBJ2-1
TGTGCCTGGGGTGGGAGTAGGAATGAGCAGTTCTTC
CAWGGSRNEQFF
>TRBV7-9|13|.|few|TRBJ2-3
TGTGCCCGCAGTGCGGGGGCCACAGATACGCAGTATTTT
CARSAGATDTQYF
>TRBV12-3/TRBV12-4|14|.|.|TRBJ2-1
TGTGCCAGCAGTTTTGCAGGGATCTGGAATGAGCAGTTCTTC
CASSFAGIWNEQFF
>TRBV28|15|TRBD2|.|TRBJ2-5
TGTGCCAGCAGTCACGGGACTAGCGGGGAAGAGACCCAGTACTTC
CASSHGTSGEETQYF
>TRBV5-1|17|.|few|TRBJ1-4
TGCGCCAGCAGTTTGGTGTGGACCCAAGGGGAGAGCGAAAAACTGTTTTTT
CASSLVWTQGESEKLFF
>TRBV10-2|13|TRBD2|few|TRBJ2-7
TGCGCCAGCACCCCTAGCGGGAACTACGAGCAGTACTTC
CASTPSGNYEQYF
>TRBV10-3|13|.|.|TRBJ1-2
TGTGCCACCTCATTTGACGGGACCGGTGGCTACACCTTC
CATSFDGTGGYTF
>TRBV2|15|TRBD1|few|TRBJ2-7
TGTGCCAGCAGTGAGGCAGGGGGCCGAATCTACGAGCAGTACTTC
CASSEAGGRIYEQYF
>TRBV4-1|16|.|few|TRBJ2-1
TGCGCCAGCAGCCAACCCGTCATCCGGAATGCCGGTGAGCAGTTCTTC
CASSQPVIRNAGEQFF
>TRBV7-9|15|.|few|TRBJ2-7
TGTGCCAGCAGCTTAGCGCGCGGAGTCCTCTACGAGCAGTACTTC
CASSLARGVLYEQYF
>TRBV6-5|18|.|few|TRBJ2-1
TGTGCCAGCAGTTACTCAGGAACCGGGGCCGGGATGTACAATGAGCAGTTCTTC
CASSYSGTGAGMYNEQFF
>TRBV6-2/TRBV6-3|14|TRBD2|.|TRBJ2-5
TGTGCCAGCGGGCCTAGCGGGCCTAGAGAGACCCAGTACTTC
CASGPSGPRETQYF
>TRBV20-1|12|.|.|TRBJ1-1
TGCAGTGCTACAATATATTGGGCGGAAGCTTTCTTT
CSATIYWAEAFF
>TRBV7-9|15|TRBD1|few|TRBJ1-2
TGTGCCAGCAGCTCCCGGGACAGGGGAGGCGGTGGCTACACCTTC
CASSSRDRGGGGYTF
>TRBV12-3/TRBV12-4|12|.|many|TRBJ2-1
TGTGCCAGCAGACCTGGGGGCAATGAGCAGTTCTTC
CASRPGGNEQFF
>TRBV7-2|16|TRBD1|.|TRBJ2-7
TGTGCCAGCAGCCCCCATTGGGGACAGGGATCCTACGAGCAGTACTTC
CASSPHWGQGSYEQYF
>TRBV7-2|13|.|many|TRBJ1-2
TGTGCCAGCAGCTTAGGACCTAACTATGGCTACACCTTC
CASSLGPNYGYTF
>TRBV5-1|13|.|.|TRBJ2-7
TGCGCCAGCAGCGGAGAAAACTCCTACGAGCAGTACTTC
CASSGENSYEQYF
>TRBV4-2|16|.|.|TRBJ2-6
TGTGCCAGCAGCAACAGGGTCTTCTCTGGGGCCAACGTCCTGACTTTC
CASSNRVFSGANVLTF
>TRBV18|15|.|.|TRBJ2-7
TGTGCCAGCTCAGTTAGACGGGGTAGCTCCTACGAGCAGTACTTC
CASSVRRGSSYEQYF
>TRBV6-2/TRBV6-3|14|.|few|TRBJ2-1
TGTGCCAGCAGCCCTCTTCAGCGGAACAATGAGCAGTTCTTC
CASSPLQRNNEQFF
>TRBV9|15|.|few|TRBJ2-5
TGTGCCAGCAGCCCGTGGGGGGCTGAACAAGAGACCCAGTACTTC
CASSPWGAEQETQYF
>TRBV6-2/TRBV6-3|14|.|.|TRBJ2-5
TGTGCCAGCAGGGGATACAGGGAGCCAGAGACCCAGTACTTC
CASRGYREPETQYF
>TRBV7-2|11|.|few|TRBJ2-1
TGTGCCAGCGCCTTCGGGTTTGAGCAGTTCTTC
CASAFGFEQFF
>TRBV3-1|16|TRBD1|.|TRBJ1-2
TGTGCCAGCAGCCAGGACCGACAGGGACTAAACTATGGCTACACCTTC
CASSQDRQGLNYGYTF